This T cell receptor (beta chain) was documented in a study of siplizumab effects on memory and regulatory T cells. Study results and limitations: Roughly 75-95% of proliferating CD4+ or CD8+ clones lacked an assignable naive or memory phenotype. Naive T cells appeared more diverse than memory cells and seemed to be major alloresponse contributors. With siplizumab, mappable alloreactive CD4+ clones averaged roughly 65% Treg-derived, versus less than 30% in controls.

This clone occurred once. Antigen: not known. Trimming removed 4 bases from V and 5 bases from J, with 17 bases in between. The CDR3 loop spans 15 amino acids. CDR1 is MNHEY and CDR2 is SVGAGI in the germline V gene. The repertoire was sequenced with immunoSEQ multiplex PCR; TCRdb's copy has only in-frame clones and lacks some. Altogether roughly 82,000 clones are present, roughly 90% being singletons, with the ten largest covering around 1.6%. What was sequenced was Tregs sorted from blood. This chain connects TRBV6-5 to TRBJ2-5; D is perhaps TRBD1 or TRBD2 (5 bases each). The sequence derives from a human donor in good health. CDR3 in amino acids: CASSLGPQNGETQYF. The CDR3 DNA reads TGTGCCAGCAGTTTGGGACCTCAAAACGGGGAGACCCAGTACTTC.